The rows below give T cell receptor beta chains drawn from one sample of a study of radiotherapy plus CTLA-4 blockade in lung cancer. TCRdb keeps only in-frame clones here, not all; method: immunoSEQ multiplex PCR. The data contain 45,000 to 55,000 clones, 65% to 80% of them singletons. This specimen was peripheral blood, taken from a patient treated with radiotherapy plus ipilimumab. The source of these receptors is a human donor with non-small cell lung cancer who had a partial response to radiotherapy plus ipilimumab. CDR3s leave out the opening cysteine and the closing phenylalanine or tryptophan.

V gene	J gene	CDR3 protein
TRBV11-2	TRBJ2-7	ASSLEVSYEQY
TRBV30	TRBJ1-1	ACHRETEAF
TRBV5-6	TRBJ2-3	ASSTGTSGGDTQY
TRBV29-1	TRBJ2-5	SVEVQPRPSQETQY
TRBV6-5	TRBJ2-7	ASSYRGEQY
TRBV15	TRBJ2-1	ATSRQGLQYNEQF
TRBV6-5	TRBJ1-4	ASSPGTATNEKLF
TRBV5-1	TRBJ2-5	ASSHQGAETQY
TRBV5-1	TRBJ1-2	ASSLRTGVKFYGYT
TRBV4-1	TRBJ1-2	ASSQDAGASYGYT
TRBV5-6	TRBJ1-3	ASSLSMLAGNTIY
TRBV5-1	TRBJ2-7	ASSLEGQLSYEQY
TRBV19	TRBJ2-2	ASSMLGAGELF
TRBV15	TRBJ2-7	ATSRGLDYEQY
TRBV6-5	TRBJ1-5	ASSLGQLGNQPQH
TRBV6-1	TRBJ1-1	ASSEGTANTEAF
TRBV2	TRBJ1-3	ASRSSRGSGNTIY
TRBV19	TRBJ2-2	ASTGTRNTGELF
TRBV11-2	TRBJ2-5	ASSLRDSEETQY
TRBV6-5	TRBJ1-2	ASSYHSGDGYT